This T cell receptor (beta chain) came from a study of memory CD4+ T cells and cytomegalovirus serostatus. About the study: Of the healthy Belgian adults, 9 were CMV seropositive and 20 to 25 seronegative. General study results and limits: Of 150 to 200 reported CMV TCRbeta sequences, around 62 were found in memory CD4+ repertoires.

This clone was observed a few times. The antigen remains unidentified. The ends were cut back, 0 bases at V and 6 bases at J, with 9 bases in the middle. Germline loops: CDR1 LGHNA, CDR2 YNFKEQ. CDR3 length: 14 amino acids. TCRdb keeps only in-frame clones here, not all; method: immunoSEQ multiplex PCR. Here the sample spans 30,000 to 50,000 clones, 75% to 80% being singletons. The sort gate was single viable CD3+CD4+CD8-CD45RO+ cells for memory CD4+ T cells. Serostatus was set by detecting CMV pp150, pp28, p38, p52 IgG. After thawing, CD4+ T cells were positively selected. The sequence was collected from an adult in good health and CMV-seronegative. Sequencing was carried out using memory CD4+ T cells from blood. This chain uses TRBV4-2 with TRBJ1-5; D remains ambiguous. The CDR3 is CASSQDLGIQPQHF. The CDR3 DNA follows: TGTGCCAGCAGCCAAGATCTGGGAATTCAGCCCCAGCATTTT.